This is a list of T cell receptor beta chains from one sample in a study of shared clonotypes between healthy human individuals. Some clones are missing from TCRdb's copy, which holds only in-frame ones; the method was immunoSEQ multiplex PCR. The data hold about 2.1 million clones, with just over 90% observed a single time. The material sequenced was naive CD8+ T cells from PBMCs. The source is a man younger than 30 in good health. Some clones in this sample may be carry-over from other donors' samples. CDR3s include the opening cysteine and the closing phenylalanine or tryptophan. D genes are given only for firm matches. Size tells how often a clone was seen (once, few, many) or the class of an expanded clone, and some rows leave it out.

D: TRBD1
length: 14
size: .
V: TRBV27
J: TRBJ2-7
CDR3: CASSQTGVGYEQYF
DNA: TGTGCCAGCAGTCAGACAGGGGTAGGATACGAGCAGTACTTC

D: .
length: 15
size: .
V: TRBV7-2
J: TRBJ1-1
CDR3: CASSSLDGLNTEAFF
DNA: TGTGCCAGCAGCTCTCTGGACGGATTGAACACTGAAGCTTTCTTT

D: .
length: 13
size: .
V: TRBV9
J: TRBJ2-7
CDR3: CASSVALGYEQYF
DNA: TGTGCCAGCAGCGTAGCACTTGGCTACGAGCAGTACTTC

D: .
length: 14
size: .
V: TRBV10-1
J: TRBJ1-2
CDR3: CASSPGWANYGYTF
DNA: TGCGCCAGCAGTCCGGGTTGGGCTAACTATGGCTACACCTTC

D: .
length: 14
size: .
V: TRBV7-8
J: TRBJ2-1
CDR3: CASSFQISYNEQFF
DNA: TGTGCCAGCAGCTTTCAGATCTCCTACAATGAGCAGTTCTTC

D: TRBD2
length: 14
size: .
V: TRBV5-1
J: TRBJ2-1
CDR3: CASSSGLAGNEQFF
DNA: TGCGCCAGCAGCTCTGGACTAGCGGGAAATGAGCAGTTCTTC

D: TRBD1
length: 14
size: .
V: TRBV2
J: TRBJ2-2
CDR3: CASTDQGDTGELFF
DNA: TGTGCCAGCACAGATCAGGGGGACACCGGGGAGCTGTTTTTT

D: TRBD2
length: 16
size: once
V: TRBV5-4
J: TRBJ2-3
CDR3: CASSFWGTRVTDTQYF
DNA: TGTGCCAGCAGCTTTTGGGGGACTAGAGTCACAGATACGCAGTATTTT

D: .
length: 15
size: few
V: TRBV9
J: TRBJ1-1
CDR3: CASSAWGRANTEAFF
DNA: TGTGCCAGCAGCGCTTGGGGCAGGGCAAACACTGAAGCTTTCTTT

D: .
length: 13
size: once
V: TRBV7-7
J: TRBJ1-3
CDR3: CASSSAPGNTIYF
DNA: TGTGCCAGCAGCTCCGCCCCTGGAAACACCATATATTTT

D: .
length: 15
size: .
V: TRBV14
J: TRBJ2-5
CDR3: CASSQDYAREETQYF
DNA: TGTGCCAGCAGCCAAGATTATGCCAGGGAAGAGACCCAGTACTTC